This T cell receptor (beta chain) was captured in a study of T cells in Graves' hyperthyroidism and ophthalmopathy (dated by TCRdb to between 2019 and 2020). About the full investigation: Peripheral blood samples were taken at the time of initial diagnosis, prior to any treatment. Once sampling was done, hyperthyroidism patients were given methimazole at a starting dose of 30 mg daily, whereas ophthalmopathy patients were given high-dose intravenous methylprednisolone. According to the paper, TCR Vbeta CDR3 sequencing was carried out on over 130 peripheral blood samples, which came from some 41 ophthalmopathy, around 75 hyperthyroidism and roughly 17 progressor patients. The study also compared thyroid tissue and blood T-cell repertoires from a handful of Graves' hyperthyroidism patients. An independent validation cohort of around 19 hyperthyroidism patients and about 15 patients who later progressed to ophthalmopathy tested prospective prediction of ophthalmopathy. TCR V-J signatures able to tell the groups apart were searched for in a discovery cohort of some 97 patients, of whom more than 40 had Graves' ophthalmopathy and roughly 58 had stable Graves' hyperthyroidism. The roughly 91 discovery patients were randomly divided into training and test sets at a 7:3 ratio. General findings and caveats noted by the study authors: A 13 V-J signature model separated ophthalmopathy from stable hyperthyroidism, with 87.88% sensitivity and about 81% specificity in cross-validation and 80%/75% in testing. No statistical method was used to fix the sample size in advance, and group allocation was not hidden from the investigators. Most expanded thyroid clonotypes (frequency above 0.001) were also found in blood, which suggests that blood repertoires may mirror thyroid immune responses. In validation, the model predicted progression to ophthalmopathy with about 71% sensitivity and 72% to 85% specificity, a median of around six months before onset.

Hyperthyroidism patients were newly diagnosed, with disease duration under 2 months, and aged 18 to 65 years. Patients with uncontrolled infections, other autoimmune diseases, pregnancy or lactation were excluded. Diagnoses relied on clinical symptoms, serum thyroxine and TRAb, thyroid ultrasound and orbital computed tomography. Blood from progressor patients was drawn when they were first diagnosed with hyperthyroidism, before any ophthalmopathy symptoms appeared. Ficoll-Paque density gradient centrifugation was used to isolate PBMCs from approximately 11 ml of fresh peripheral blood. Progressor patients were first diagnosed with Graves' hyperthyroidism and then developed ophthalmopathy during follow-up. Trizol reagent was used to extract total RNA, and RNA quality was then checked on an Agilent 2100 Bioanalyzer. Regarding this clonotype: It lacks a known antigen. A much larger clone differs from this one at a single base, so this may be a read error.

TCR beta CDR3 regions were amplified from RNA transcripts. For the first round of RT-PCR on the TCR CDR3, the HTBI primer set was used together with the Qiagen OneStep RT-PCR kit. Libraries were constructed in a second round of multiplex PCR, after which size selection and purification were carried out. The libraries were sequenced on an Illumina HiSeq2000 using paired-end 100 bp reads. The authors processed their data as follows. SOAPnuke was used to process the raw data, with reads discarded if the reads contained adapters or uncalled bases, had a mean Phred below 15, or lacked an exact constant-primer or identifier match. High-quality paired reads were merged with COPE v1.2.5, and unique nucleotide sequences were defined as clonotypes. Clonotypes were aligned to IMGT TRBV, TRBD and TRBJ reference segments using MiTCR v1.1. Only V-J combinations with frequency above 0.0001, covering 98% to 99.2% of repertoires, were analysed. The TCS score was defined as F50 (clonal expansion) divided by E x V (chaos), with BLOSUM62-based TCRdist calculated between CDR3 peptides within each V-J. Welch's t-statistics and random forest reduced fewer than 600 V-J features to fewer than 15, which were used in a naive Bayes classifier (R e1071). TCRdb took the public reads, trimmed them with fastp at Q25, ran MiXCR for clone calling and kept in-frame beta chains. Each entry merges the rows of one CDR3 protein and shows their most common DNA and genes. TCRdb's processing, not the authors', yielded these V and J calls. The sample table lists about 400,000 distinct CDR3 sequences, around 14% of them with a count of one. The top ten hold about a quarter of the sample.

The clonotype originates from a woman younger than 35 with Graves' hyperthyroidism that later progressed to Graves' ophthalmopathy. Sequenced: blood.

The DNA reads as follows: TGCAGTGCTAGAAAACTAGCGGGAGTCTCCGAGCAGCACTTC. It codes for CSARKLAGVSEQHF. This receptor chain uses TRBV20-1 and TRBJ2-7; 11 bases in between match TRBD2. Measured from the cysteine to the phenylalanine, the CDR3 is 14 residues long. The DNA shown is the 42-base CDR3, in frame from base 1. Reading the germline V gene (reference sequence) gives CDR1 DFQATT and CDR2 SNEGSKA.